One and the same sample provided the 7 T cell receptor beta chains below, sequenced in a study of blood T cell repertoires in COVID-19. Assay used: immunoSEQ multiplex PCR; TCRdb lists only in-frame clones, some missing. The table has 30,000 to 40,000 clones, roughly four fifths seen once. Sequencing used peripheral blood. The receptors stem from a man older than 75 with active or convalescent COVID-19.

The chain combines TRBV28 with TRBJ2-5; 10 bases match TRBD1. The CDR3 is 14 residues long. Trimming cost V 4 bases and J 5 bases; bases outside gene matches: 4. The germline CDR1 and CDR2 sequences are MDHEN and SYDVKM. CDR3 sequence reads: CASSWTGGDETQYF. CDR3 coding DNA: TGTGCCAGCAGTTGGACAGGGGGTGATGAGACCCAGTACTTC.

The chain joins TRBV19 to TRBJ2-5, with D possibly TRBD2 on 6 matching bases. V shed 4 bases and J shed 1 base, with 13 bases lying between them. The CDR3 has 15 residues. Germline V gives CDR1 LNHDA, CDR2 SQIVND (reference sequence). CDR3 protein: CASSTPWDSQETQYF. Written as DNA, the CDR3 is TGTGCCAGTAGTACCCCCTGGGACTCCCAAGAGACCCAGTACTTC.

The rearrangement joins TRBV6-5 to TRBJ1-5; the match to TRBD1 covers 8 bases. This CDR3 is 13 amino acids long. From germline, CDR1 is MNHEY and CDR2 SVGAGI. V shed 6 bases and J 2 bases; nucleotides not matched to a gene: 0. DNA for the CDR3: TGTGCCAGCAGGGACAGGGGCAATCAGCCCCAGCATTTT. Protein sequence: CASRDRGNQPQHF.

The rearrangement joins TRBV2 to TRBJ1-1; TRBD1 is a possible D gene (6 bases). CDR1 is SNHLY and CDR2 is FYNNEI in the germline V gene. The CDR3 loop spans 15 amino acids. The V gene lost 6 bases and the J gene lost 1 base, with 15 bases spanning the gap. Here the CDR3 DNA reads TGTGCCAGCAGGCGGTCAGGGGTGGGGAACACTGAAGCTTTCTTT. Translated, it gives CASRRSGVGNTEAFF.

This clone was seen more than once but under ten times. This sequence joins TRBV18 and TRBJ1-2; D is possibly TRBD1 (6 bases). V gave up 1 base and J gave up 2 bases, with 8 bases separating them. There are 14 residues in the CDR3. The germline gives CDR1 KGHSH, CDR2 LQKENI. The CDR3 is CASSPRTANYGYTF. CDR3 in DNA: TGTGCCAGCTCACCACGGACAGCAAACTATGGCTACACCTTC.

V is TRBV14 and J is TRBJ1-3, with D unresolved. V lost 4 bases and J 0 bases, leaving 7 bases between the germline ends. This CDR3 comprises 14 residues. Germline V gene lookup returns CDR1 SGHDN and CDR2 FVKESK. CDR3 coding DNA: TGTGCCAGCAGCCGTCGGGACTCTGGAAACACCATATATTTT. Protein sequence: CASSRRDSGNTIYF. The full variable domain, with the rest looked up from reference TRBV14 and TRBJ1-3, is EAGVTQFPSHSVIEKGQTVTLRCDPISGHDNLYWYRRVMGKEIKFLLHFVKESKQDESGMPNNRFLAERTGGTYSTLKVQPAELEDSGVYFCASSRRDSGNTIYFGEGSWLTVV.

The chain is built from TRBV21-1 and TRBJ1-4; the table's D call TRBD1 went unverified against the DNA. TRBV21-1 represents a pseudogene. The CDR3 extends over 17 amino acids. The CDR3 nucleotides are TGTGCCAGCAGCAAACCCACGTTACAGGGGGCGCTTGGAAAACTGTTTTTT. This translates into CASSKPTLQGALGKLFF.